These 25 T cell receptor beta chains came from one sample sequenced in a study of blood T cells in healthy people across ages. A second 7 to 11 cycle PCR used barcoded and J-beta primers. TCRdb re-called the 5' RACE reads with MiXCR, one entry per CDR3 protein. The sample lists about 650,000 distinct CDR3 sequences; about 30% were seen once. Sequencing was performed on blood. The receptors were sampled from a woman older than 75 in good health.

This clonotype was detected many times. The chain carries TRBV7-9 and TRBJ2-7; a possible D gene is TRBD2 (5 bases). CDR3 length: 14 amino acids. Looked up from germline, CDR1 is SEHNR and CDR2 is FQNEAQ (reference sequence). The ends were cut back, 5 bases at V and 3 bases at J, with 14 bases in the middle. The CDR3 loop is CASSTGSRGYEQYF. DNA of the CDR3: TGTGCCAGCAGCACCGGGTCTCGGGGCTACGAGCAGTACTTC.

This sequence joins TRBV2 and TRBJ1-2; D is undetermined. With 6 bases removed from V and 8 bases from J, the gap between germline ends came to 7 bases. There are 10 residues in the CDR3. The V gene's germline CDR1 is SNHLY and CDR2 FYNNEI. CDR3 region: CASSAGGYTF. The CDR3 coding sequence is TGTGCCAGCAGCGCGGGCGGCTACACCTTC. Complete variable domain (other parts from reference TRBV2 and TRBJ1-2): EPEVTQTPSHQVTQMGQEVILRCVPISNHLYFYWYRQILGQKVEFLVSFYNNEISEKSEIFDDQFSVERPDGSNFTLKIRSTKLEDSAMYFCASSAGGYTFGSGTRLTVV.

The V call is TRBV13, the J call TRBJ2-5, with 7 bases matching TRBD1. Germline CDR1 PRHDT, CDR2 FYEKMQ (reference sequence). V shed 0 bases and J 0 bases; nucleotides not matched to a gene: 4. CDR3 size: 16 residues. In nucleotides, the CDR3 is TGTGCCAGCAGCTTAGGTGGACAGGCCTACCAAGAGACCCAGTACTTC. The encoded protein is CASSLGGQAYQETQYF.

This clonotype showed up just once. The V gene is TRBV7-9, the J gene TRBJ1-2; D perhaps matches TRBD1 (5 bases). Trimming left V 4 bases short and J 2 bases short, with 17 bases between. Germline V CDR1 and CDR2: SEHNR, FQNEAQ (reference sequence). The length of the CDR3 is 16 residues. The CDR3, as DNA: TGTGCCAGCAGCTCCGACCAGGGAAGTGCCAACTATGGCTACACCTTC. Protein sequence: CASSSDQGSANYGYTF.

The table lists this clonotype with many counts. This sequence joins TRBV27 and TRBJ2-7, with 8 bases matching TRBD2. The CDR3 contains 15 residues. Germline V gene data show CDR1 as MNHEY and CDR2 as SMNVEV (reference sequence). Losses at the gene ends were 5 bases for V and 4 bases for J; bases not matched to a gene: 10. CDR3 sequence reads: CASSPFSASGYEQYF. CDR3 in DNA: TGTGCCAGCAGTCCTTTTTCGGCTAGCGGGTACGAGCAGTACTTC.

This clonotype was seen only a few times. The chain is built from TRBV12-3 or TRBV12-4 and TRBJ2-1; 14 positions agree with TRBD2. The CDR3 loop spans 17 amino acids. Losses at the gene ends were 4 bases for V and 0 bases for J; bases not matched to a gene: 2. CDR3 in DNA: TGTGCCAGCAGTTGGACTAGCGGGAGGAGCTCCTACAATGAGCAGTTCTTC. This codes for CASSWTSGRSSYNEQFF.

This clonotype was seen repeatedly, ten times or more. The chain joins TRBV18 to TRBJ2-5; TRBD1 agrees at 8 bases. This CDR3 has 15 residues. V was pared by 2 bases and J by 4 bases, with 6 bases of the junction left unmatched. Per germline, CDR1 KGHSH and CDR2 LQKENI. DNA of the CDR3: TGTGCCAGCTCACCAGACAGGGGACAACGAGAGACCCAGTACTTC. It translates to CASSPDRGQRETQYF.

This clonotype appeared many times. V is TRBV20-1 and J is TRBJ1-5, with a tentative D call TRBD1 (6 bases). Germline loops: CDR1 DFQATT, CDR2 SNEGSKA (reference sequence). Deletions cut 5 bases from V and 2 bases from J, with 13 bases between. The length of the CDR3 is 14 residues. The CDR3 nucleotides are TGCAGTGCTTCCAAGGGGGGTGGCAATCAGCCCCAGCATTTT. Residues: CSASKGGGNQPQHF.

Ten or more counts support this clonotype. The chain carries TRBV2 and TRBJ2-7; 12 nucleotides match TRBD2. CDR3 length equals 15 residues. Unmatched junction bases numbered 9, after V lost 6 bases and J lost 6 bases. Germline CDR1 and CDR2: SNHLY and FYNNEI. CDR3 sequence (DNA): TGTGCCAGCAGAGCTACTAGCGGGGGGTTACGCGAGCAGTACTTC. Translation gives CASRATSGGLREQYF.

This clonotype has at least ten counts. The gene calls are TRBV7-2 and TRBJ2-1; 10 nucleotides align to TRBD2. Losses at the gene ends were 3 bases for V and 7 bases for J; bases not matched to a gene: 3. CDR1 and CDR2 (germline): SGHTA, FQGNSA. There are 14 residues in the CDR3. In DNA form, the CDR3 reads TGTGCCAGCAGCTTTAGCGGGGGGCCTAATGAGCAGTTCTTC. This translates into CASSFSGGPNEQFF.

This clonotype appeared many times. The genes are TRBV7-8 and TRBJ1-5, with D perhaps TRBD1 (5 bases). The CDR3 has 14 residues. V dropped 4 bases and J dropped 4 bases, with 11 bases sitting between them. Looked up from germline, CDR1 is SGHVS and CDR2 is FQNEAQ. The CDR3 reads CASSWGPQNQPQHF. CDR3 nucleotide sequence: TGTGCCAGCAGCTGGGGACCGCAAAATCAGCCCCAGCATTTT.

CDR3 sequence (DNA): TGTGCCAGCAGCCGCGAATCACAGGGGGCGAAGTCGGATACGCAGTATTTT. As protein: CASSRESQGAKSDTQYF. The J gene is TRBJ2-3, the V gene TRBV5-4; 9 bases line up with TRBD1. V lost 4 bases, J lost 6 bases, and 15 bases stayed unmatched. The germline gives CDR1 SGHNT, CDR2 YYREEE (reference sequence). The length of the CDR3 is 17 residues.

This clonotype was recorded a few times. This chain links TRBV5-1 with TRBJ2-2; TRBD1 agrees at 10 bases. The CDR3 length is 16 residues. Germline V gene lookup returns CDR1 SGHRS and CDR2 YFSETQ. V was pared by 4 bases and J by 4 bases, with 7 bases of the junction left unmatched. CDR3 nucleotides: TGCGCCAGCAGCGTACCGGGACAGGGGATCACCGGGGAGCTGTTTTTT. As protein: CASSVPGQGITGELFF.

The chain recombines TRBV12-3 or TRBV12-4 with TRBJ2-3; 14 bases line up with TRBD2. The CDR3 extends over 16 amino acids. Unmatched junction bases numbered 15, after V lost 6 bases and J lost 13 bases. Here the CDR3 reads CASSRTSGGSTDAEYF. CDR3 nucleotide sequence: TGTGCCAGCAGCAGGACTAGCGGGGGGAGCACAGATGCGGAGTATTTT.

This chain connects TRBV29-1 to TRBJ2-3; 11 bases map to TRBD2. From germline, CDR1 is SQVTM and CDR2 ANQGSEA. The CDR3 contains 13 residues. After removal of 4 bases from V and 6 bases from J, the junction contained 3 bases not matched to a gene. CDR3 protein: CSVVSGREDTQYF. The CDR3 coding sequence is TGCAGCGTTGTTAGCGGGAGGGAGGATACGCAGTATTTT.

This clonotype was seen only once. The chain is built from TRBV7-2 and TRBJ2-4, with D possibly called TRBD1 or TRBD2 (5 bases each). The CDR3 is 12 residues long. Germline V CDR1 and CDR2: SGHTA, FQGNSA. The V end was cut by 4 bases, the J end by 12 bases, with 13 bases between. For the CDR3, the DNA is TGTGCCAGCAGCTCCAACCGGGACCCTCAGTACTTC. This gives the protein CASSSNRDPQYF.

The chain uses TRBV5-1 and TRBJ2-1; D gene ambiguous. There are 13 residues in the CDR3. CDR1 and CDR2 (germline): SGHRS, YFSETQ. Trimming removed 0 bases at V and 8 bases at J, with 9 bases between. CDR3 nucleotides: TGCGCCAGCAGCTTGGCGGGCTGGCATGAGCAGTTCTTC. Encoded protein: CASSLAGWHEQFF.

This clonotype occurred many times. The chain has TRBV9 and TRBJ2-4, with TRBD2 matching 14 bases. The germline V gene has CDR1 SGDLS and CDR2 YYNGEE. This CDR3 comprises 17 residues. J lost 4 bases, V lost 3 bases, and 6 bases had no gene match. CDR3: CASSEGLAGEGKNIQYF. For the CDR3, the DNA is TGTGCCAGCAGCGAGGGACTAGCGGGGGAGGGTAAAAACATTCAGTACTTC.

This clonotype was seen a few times. J is TRBJ1-4 and V is TRBV5-1, with 8 bases that match TRBD1. The V segment lost 5 bases and the J segment 5 bases; nucleotides outside the gene matches: 8. The CDR3 spans 15 residues. Germline loops: CDR1 SGHRS, CDR2 YFSETQ. The CDR3 here is CASSFWGQANEKLFF. The CDR3 bases are TGCGCCAGCAGTTTCTGGGGACAGGCCAATGAAAAACTGTTTTTT.

In this sample, this clonotype turned up many times. The CDR3 spells CASAGLSGETQYF. Written as DNA, the CDR3 is TGTGCCAGCGCGGGACTTTCTGGAGAGACCCAGTACTTC. This sequence joins TRBV7-2 and TRBJ2-5, with D perhaps matching TRBD2 (6 bases). The CDR3 runs to 13 residues. Germline V gene lookup returns CDR1 SGHTA and CDR2 FQGNSA. V lost 8 bases and J 4 bases, leaving 14 bases between the germline ends. Variable domain in full (rest from reference TRBV7-2 and TRBJ2-5): GAGVSQSPSNKVTEKGKDVELRCDPISGHTALYWYRQSLGQGLEFLIYFQGNSAPDKSGLPSDRFSAERTGGSVSTLTIQRTQQEDSAVYLCASAGLSGETQYFGPGTRLLVL.

This clonotype was observed at least ten times. The rearrangement uses TRBV7-6 and TRBJ1-2; maybe TRBD1 (5 bases). CDR1 SGHVS and CDR2 FNYEAQ come from the germline V gene. Deletions cut 5 bases from V and 4 bases from J, with 11 bases between. The CDR3 covers 13 residues. The CDR3 sequence: CASSPGRGYGYTF. In DNA form, the CDR3 reads TGTGCCAGCAGCCCGGGACGTGGCTATGGCTACACCTTC.

To note about this clonotype: A much larger clone sits a single nucleotide away, making a read error possible. This chain links TRBV9 with TRBJ2-4; 11 bases are shared with TRBD2. The J segment lost 13 bases and the V segment lost 0 bases, leaving 9 bases of the junction unmatched. The CDR3 loop spans 15 amino acids. Germline V gives CDR1 SGDLS, CDR2 YYNGEE. CDR3 amino acids: CASSVVAGGPHKQYF. The CDR3 DNA is TGTGCCAGCAGCGTAGTAGCGGGGGGGCCCCACAAGCAGTACTTC. The entire variable domain, with the rest obtained from reference TRBV9 and TRBJ2-4, is as follows: DSGVTQTPKHLITATGQRVTLRCSPRSGDLSVYWYQQSLDQGLQFLIQYYNGEERAKGNILERFSAQQFPDLHSELNLSSLELGDSALYFCASSVVAGGPHKQYFGAGTRLSVL.

On this clonotype itself: A much larger clonotype is one base distant, so this may be a read error. The chain uses TRBV12-3 or TRBV12-4 and TRBJ2-5, with 8 bases identical to TRBD2. V dropped 2 bases and J dropped 11; count of bases not matched to a gene: 13. The CDR3 extends over 15 amino acids. This chain's CDR3 is CASSLLAGGHNEQYF. CDR3 sequence (DNA): TGTGCCAGCAGTTTACTCGCGGGGGGTCACAATGAGCAGTACTTC.

Comments on this clonotype: A read error may be the cause here, since a much bigger clone is one base away. The chain combines TRBV5-1 with TRBJ2-2, with a possible D match to TRBD2 (5 bases). The CDR3 consists of 13 residues. Germline lookup yields CDR1 SGHRS and CDR2 YFSETQ. In DNA, the CDR3 is TGCGCCAGCAGCTGGGATAACACCGGGGAGCCGTTTTTT. Residues: CASSWDNTGEPFF. Using reference TRBV5-1 and TRBJ2-2 for the parts outside the CDR3, the full variable domain is KAGVTQTPRYLIKTRGQQVTLSCSPISGHRSVSWYQQTPGQGLQFLFEYFSETQRNKGNFPGRFSGRQFSNSRSEMNVSTLELGDSALYLCASSWDNTGEPFFGEGSRLTVL.

This clonotype was seen many times. The J gene is TRBJ2-3, the V gene TRBV10-3; tentative D call: TRBD2 (7 bases). Between the trimmed V and J ends, which lost 8 bases and 3 bases, there was a span of 9 bases. The CDR3 is made up of 12 amino acids. Germline loops: CDR1 ENHRY, CDR2 SYGVKD. CDR3 protein: CAIGGATDTQYF. In DNA form, the CDR3 reads TGTGCCATCGGGGGGGCGACAGATACGCAGTATTTT.